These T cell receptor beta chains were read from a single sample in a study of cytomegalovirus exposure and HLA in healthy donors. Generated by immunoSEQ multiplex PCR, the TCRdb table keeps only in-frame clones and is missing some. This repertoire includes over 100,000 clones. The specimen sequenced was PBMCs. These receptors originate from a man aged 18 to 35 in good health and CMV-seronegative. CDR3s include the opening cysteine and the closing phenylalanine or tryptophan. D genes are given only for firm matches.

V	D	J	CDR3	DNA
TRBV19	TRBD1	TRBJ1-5	CASSIRTGRVQPQHF	TGTGCCAGTAGTATCCGGACAGGGAGGGTTCAGCCCCAGCATTTT
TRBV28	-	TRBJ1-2	CASSFFQTSGYTF	TGTGCCAGCAGTTTTTTCCAGACATCGGGCTACACCTTC
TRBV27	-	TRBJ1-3	CASSQGSGNTIYF	TGTGCCAGCAGTCAGGGTTCTGGAAACACCATATATTTT
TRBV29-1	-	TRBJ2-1	CSVDSGEQFF	TGCAGCGTCGATAGTGGTGAGCAGTTCTTC
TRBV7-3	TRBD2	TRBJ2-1	CASSLRLAQYNEQFF	TGTGCCAGCAGCTTAAGACTAGCTCAGTACAATGAGCAGTTCTTC
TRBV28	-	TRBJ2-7	CASSWAGRFAGPYEQYF	TGTGCCAGCAGTTGGGCCGGTCGCTTTGCGGGACCTTACGAGCAGTACTTC
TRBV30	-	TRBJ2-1	CAWRIGGQRWNEQFF	TGTGCCTGGAGGATCGGAGGACAGAGGTGGAATGAGCAGTTCTTC
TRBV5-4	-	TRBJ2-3	CASSLAMGAGTQYF	TGTGCCAGCAGCTTGGCGATGGGGGCGGGTACGCAGTATTTT
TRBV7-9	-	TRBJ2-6	CASSFSLSGANVLTF	TGTGCCAGCAGCTTCAGTTTGTCTGGGGCCAACGTCCTGACTTTC
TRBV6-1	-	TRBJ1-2	CASMRIGRDNYGYTF	TGTGCCAGCATGAGGATTGGCAGGGATAACTATGGCTACACCTTC
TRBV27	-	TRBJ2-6	CASSPRQRPAGANVLTF	TGTGCCAGCAGTCCCAGACAGAGACCCGCTGGGGCCAACGTCCTGACTTTC
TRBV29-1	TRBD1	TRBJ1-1	CSVVGQGNTEAFF	TGCAGCGTTGTCGGACAGGGGAACACTGAAGCTTTCTTT
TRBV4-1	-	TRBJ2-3	CASSLTTDTQYF	TGCGCCAGCAGCCTAACAACCGATACGCAGTATTTT
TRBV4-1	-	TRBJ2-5	CASSQLERLQETQYF	TGCGCCAGCAGCCAGCTGGAGCGGCTCCAAGAGACCCAGTACTTC
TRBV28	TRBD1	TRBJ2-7	CASSLPGQGFHEQYF	TGTGCCAGCAGTTTACCAGGACAGGGGTTTCACGAGCAGTACTTC
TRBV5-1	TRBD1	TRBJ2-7	CASRNSGTGSYEQYF	TGCGCCAGCAGAAATTCCGGGACAGGCTCCTATGAGCAGTACTTC
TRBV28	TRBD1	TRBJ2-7	CASSFGDRDYEQYF	TGTGCCAGCAGTTTCGGGGACAGAGACTACGAGCAGTACTTC
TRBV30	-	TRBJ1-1	CAWLVGHLNTEAFF	TGTGCCTGGCTAGTCGGACATTTGAACACTGAAGCTTTCTTT
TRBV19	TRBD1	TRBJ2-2	CASTPSLGQGAAGELFF	TGTGCCAGTACCCCTTCCTTGGGACAGGGGGCCGCCGGGGAGCTGTTTTTT
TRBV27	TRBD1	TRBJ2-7	CASSRSGTAAYEQYF	TGTGCCAGCAGTCGATCCGGGACAGCAGCCTACGAGCAGTACTTC